This T cell receptor beta chain appears in the sequencing data of a study of blood T cell repertoires in COVID-19. In the original workflow: By means of reference gene primer amplification, nucleated cell counts were estimated. Repertoires were generated with immunoSEQ multiplex PCR, while TCRdb's copy carries only in-frame clones and drops some. V and J calls and clone size are given by that table; D and trimming were obtained from the DNA. This sample has roughly 70,000 clones, with roughly 90% found just once. Germline CDR1 and CDR2: MNHEY and SMNVEV (reference sequence). The CDR3 totals 19 residues. V was clipped by 2 bases and J by 2 bases; unmatched bases: 12.

This chain uses TRBV27 with TRBJ2-3; 11 bases fit TRBD2. This clonotype was obtained from a man aged 60 to 75 with acute or convalescent COVID-19. Sequenced input: peripheral blood. Here the CDR3 reads CASSLRGTSGHFSTDTQYF. The CDR3 nucleotides are TGTGCCAGCAGTTTACGGGGGACTAGCGGCCATTTCTCCACAGATACGCAGTATTTT.